Below, 2 T cell receptor beta chains from the same sample are listed, as sequenced in a study of blood T cell repertoires in COVID-19. This table comes from immunoSEQ multiplex PCR, and its TCRdb copy is limited to in-frame clones, with some not included. The table records some 42,000 clones, around nine tenths of them present only once. Source material: peripheral blood. These TCRs come from a man aged 45-65 years with active COVID-19.

The rearrangement uses TRBV7-6 and TRBJ2-1; 7 nucleotides match TRBD2. Germline trimming cut 4 bases from V and 2 bases from J; bases unmatched to any gene: 5. The V gene's germline CDR1 is SGHVS and CDR2 FNYEAQ. This CDR3 comprises 15 residues. The CDR3 reads CASSSRELAYNEQFF. Here the CDR3 DNA reads TGTGCCAGCAGCTCGCGGGAGCTGGCCTACAATGAGCAGTTCTTC.

The rearrangement uses TRBV5-1 and TRBJ1-4; D gene uncertain. The V gene's germline CDR1 is SGHRS and CDR2 YFSETQ. V gave up 4 bases and J gave up 5 bases, with 15 bases separating them. The CDR3 loop spans 15 amino acids. The CDR3 protein is CASSNAGSENEKLFF. The CDR3 region has the DNA TGCGCCAGCAGCAACGCCGGGAGCGAAAATGAAAAACTGTTTTTT.